This T cell receptor beta chain was recorded in a study of siplizumab effects on memory and regulatory T cells. Notes on the study in general: The authors could not assign a naive or memory phenotype to roughly 75-96% of proliferating CD4+ or CD8+ clones. Naive T cells appeared more varied than memory cells and looked like key alloresponse contributors. Sequences below about 10^-5 frequency were poorly captured, and few alloreactive clones mapped to unstimulated subsets.

Profiling relied on immunoSEQ multiplex PCR, and the TCRdb table lists in-frame clones only, not all of them. The repertoire has some 100,000 clones, 90% to 95% of them found once; the top ten carry 5.5% to 7.5%. About this clone: Its antigen is not identified.

Unmatched junction bases numbered 6, after V lost 0 bases and J lost 2 bases. From germline, CDR1 is SGDLS and CDR2 YYNGEE. The CDR3 sequence is 17 residues long. The sequence was collected from a human donor in good health. J is TRBJ2-5 and V is TRBV9, with 11 bases fitting TRBD2. The sequenced material came from CD8+ T cells sorted from blood. The CDR3 region is CASSVEISGGDQETQYF. The CDR3 nucleotides read TGTGCCAGCAGCGTAGAAATTAGCGGGGGGGATCAAGAGACCCAGTACTTC.